Described below is a single T cell receptor (beta chain) sequence and its context. What it binds is unknown. The CDR3 totals 16 residues. In germline, CDR1 is SGDLS, CDR2 YYNGEE. The ends were cut back, 0 bases at V and 4 bases at J, with 14 bases in the middle. These data originate in a study of T cell responses to AZD1222 COVID-19 vaccine. Points from the study as a whole: Dominant at 160-218 and 743-854, vaccine-associated CD4 TCRs also spanned spike.

TCRdb's table, derived via immunoSEQ multiplex PCR, lists solely in-frame clones and lacks some. The data show approximately 140,000 clones, approximately 91% seen once. Source: peripheral blood, taken 28 days after the second AZD1222 dose. The origin of this receptor is an adult who received the AZD1222 COVID-19 vaccine. V usage is TRBV9 and J usage is TRBJ1-3; D gene ambiguous. The CDR3 DNA follows: TGTGCCAGCAGCGTAGAAGGTGCATTCAGAGGAAACACCATATATTTT. It codes for CASSVEGAFRGNTIYF.